The following is a TCR beta chain sequence with its context. Its antigen is unidentified. The data originate from a study of cytomegalovirus exposure and HLA in healthy donors. Study-wide results and caveats: While the bulk of TCR sequences proved rare, some public TCRs turned up in many donors. Cytomegalovirus association was assigned to approximately 160 TCR beta chains.

The donors were members of the roughly 130-subject validation cohort (separate from the roughly 660-subject first cohort). The protocol was immunoSEQ multiplex PCR, while the TCRdb copy is restricted to in-frame clones and leaves out a portion. Counted here are some 140,000 clones, about four fifths occurring once; the ten biggest clones make up more than 1.4%. Trimming removed 0 bases at V and 0 bases at J, with 13 bases between. Germline CDR1 reads SGHRS; CDR2 reads YFSETQ. This CDR3 is built from 17 residues. The rearrangement joins TRBV5-1 to TRBJ1-3; perhaps TRBD1 as D (6 bases). Sample: PBMCs. This clonotype was sampled from a woman aged 25 to 39 in good health and CMV-seronegative. The CDR3 DNA reads as TGCGCCAGCAGCTTGGCAGGACAGTCCGACTCTGGAAACACCATATATTTT. Protein product: CASSLAGQSDSGNTIYF.